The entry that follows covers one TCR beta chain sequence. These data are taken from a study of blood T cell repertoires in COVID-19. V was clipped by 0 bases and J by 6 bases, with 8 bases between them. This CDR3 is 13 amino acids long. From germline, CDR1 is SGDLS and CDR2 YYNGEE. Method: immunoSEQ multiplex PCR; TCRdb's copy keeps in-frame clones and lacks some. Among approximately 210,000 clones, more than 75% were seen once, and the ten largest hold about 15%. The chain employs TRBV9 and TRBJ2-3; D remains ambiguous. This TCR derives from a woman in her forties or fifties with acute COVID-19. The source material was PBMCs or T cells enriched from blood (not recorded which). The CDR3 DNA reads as TGTGCCAGCAGCGTAGTATTGAGTGATACGCAGTATTTT. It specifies CASSVVLSDTQYF.